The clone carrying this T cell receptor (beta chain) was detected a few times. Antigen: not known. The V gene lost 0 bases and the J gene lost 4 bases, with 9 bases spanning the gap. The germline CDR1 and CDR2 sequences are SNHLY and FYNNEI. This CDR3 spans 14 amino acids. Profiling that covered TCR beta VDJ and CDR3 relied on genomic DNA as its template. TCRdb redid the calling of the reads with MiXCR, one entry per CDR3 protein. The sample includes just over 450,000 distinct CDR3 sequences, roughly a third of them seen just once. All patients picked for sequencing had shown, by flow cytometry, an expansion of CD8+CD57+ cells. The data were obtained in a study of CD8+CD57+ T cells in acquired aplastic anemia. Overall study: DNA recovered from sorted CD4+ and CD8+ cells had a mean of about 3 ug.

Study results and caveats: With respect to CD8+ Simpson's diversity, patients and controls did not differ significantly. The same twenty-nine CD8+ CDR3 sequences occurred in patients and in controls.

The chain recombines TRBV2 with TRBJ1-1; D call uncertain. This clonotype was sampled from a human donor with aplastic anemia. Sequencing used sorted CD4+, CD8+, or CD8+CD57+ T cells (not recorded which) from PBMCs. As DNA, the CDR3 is TGTGCCAGCAGTGAAGCGCGGGGTGTCACTGAAGCTTTCTTT. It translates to CASSEARGVTEAFF.